Listed below are T cell receptor beta chains from one sample, sequenced in a study of T cells in Graves' hyperthyroidism and ophthalmopathy. MiXCR, applied by TCRdb to the multiplex PCR reads, yields one record per CDR3 protein. The sample gives hundreds of thousands of distinct CDR3 sequences, more than 12% of which show up once; under 15% is in the top ten. The sequencing input was blood. All receptors come from a woman between 50 and 59 years old with Graves' ophthalmopathy. Each CDR3 is given without its conserved first and last residue. Fields, in order: J gene, V gene, CDR3 protein.

>TRBJ2-5|TRBV20-1
SARRTSGSRGEETQY
>TRBJ2-5|TRBV24-1
ATSGYTRDSYEY
>TRBJ1-5|TRBV12-5
ASGGSSNQPQH
>TRBJ1-2|TRBV27
ASSPMPARVEDGYT
>TRBJ2-6|TRBV10-3
AISEYPAHSSGANVLT
>TRBJ1-1|TRBV28
ASSLYRTGNTEAF
>TRBJ2-2|TRBV6-5
AGSYRYRGTGELF
>TRBJ2-1|TRBV12-3/TRBV12-4
ASKREGVRSNEQF
>TRBJ1-5|TRBV6-1
ASSTNLGGHQPQH
>TRBJ1-1|TRBV13
ASSLWSGGGTEAF
>TRBJ2-3|TRBV27
ASHRQGTDTQY
>TRBJ1-1|TRBV10-3
AISPQQMNTEAF
>TRBJ2-1|TRBV24-1
ATSDPILNEQF
>TRBJ1-5|TRBV19
ASSTPDRGDQPQH
>TRBJ1-1|TRBV14
ASSQDKGIIFTEAF
>TRBJ1-2|TRBV13
ASSFDSLAYGYT
>TRBJ1-1|TRBV28
ASSLISSNTEAF
>TRBJ2-3|TRBV28
ASSLAWAADTQY
>TRBJ2-7|TRBV12-3/TRBV12-4
ASSADPSYEQY
>TRBJ2-7|TRBV20-1
STHRDRVEQY
>TRBJ1-2|TRBV27
ASSLFAGLNYAYT
>TRBJ1-1|TRBV7-2
ASSLVAIGSNLNTEAF
>TRBJ2-1|TRBV20-1
SARDIGGSNEQF
>TRBJ1-1|TRBV7-9
ASSLFSGDTEAF
>TRBJ2-1|TRBV12-3/TRBV12-4
ASRLTSGTHGNEQF
>TRBJ2-7|TRBV28
ASTPRTSGSYEQY
>TRBJ2-7|TRBV3-1
ASSDRLATKDHEQY
>TRBJ2-5|TRBV28
ASSFGTLRETQY
>TRBJ2-3|TRBV7-6
ASSLSRGAGVSTDTQY
>TRBJ1-4|TRBV7-8
ASSTGGEKLF
>TRBJ2-5|TRBV7-7
ASSQGLAGEETQY
>TRBJ2-1|TRBV19
ASSLRLAGATKDEQF
>TRBJ1-5|TRBV28
ASSLGQHTNQPQH
>TRBJ2-1|TRBV12-3/TRBV12-4
ASSSSRDNEQF
>TRBJ1-2|TRBV20-1
SARADRGDYGYT
>TRBJ2-2|TRBV2
ASRGGRTGGSGELF
>TRBJ2-3|TRBV7-9
ASEAYFSSTDTQY
>TRBJ2-1|TRBV11-3
ASSLVLASGRNEQF
>TRBJ2-7|TRBV12-3/TRBV12-4
ASSPGDKAYEQY
>TRBJ2-2|TRBV27
ATQGYTGELF
>TRBJ2-7|TRBV20-1
SAREGGALDYEQY
>TRBJ2-1|TRBV5-1
ASSWVVGTSGKNNEQF
>TRBJ1-1|TRBV6-2/TRBV6-3
ASTYRGKNTEAF
>TRBJ1-5|TRBV12-3/TRBV12-4
ASSFTEQPQH
>TRBJ2-2|TRBV7-7
ASSLAKTGELF
>TRBJ2-7|TRBV14
ASSLISGAPEQY
>TRBJ1-1|TRBV6-2/TRBV6-3
ASSYDERMGGEAF
>TRBJ2-1|TRBV2
ASRMGGGARNEQF
>TRBJ2-1|TRBV28
ASSPPTSGPGRDEQF